This T cell receptor (beta chain) was sequenced for a study of blood T cell repertoires in COVID-19. Looking at the study overall: The United States, Italy and Spain provided the acute and convalescent COVID-19 samples. The analysed material was cDNA or gDNA that came from T cells, B-cell-depleted T cells, or PBMCs.

V gave up 2 bases and J gave up 9 bases; unmatched junction bases: 4. The CDR3 loop spans 16 amino acids. Germline CDR1 is MNHEY and CDR2 is SMNVEV (reference sequence). In the source study's methods: Quantification of nucleated cells was approximated via reference gene primer amplification. The table came from immunoSEQ multiplex PCR; TCRdb's copy has only in-frame clones and leaves some out. V, J and clone size reflect that table, while D and trimming were determined from the DNA. The sample contains over 85,000 clones, around four fifths of which appear only once. Material for sequencing was peripheral blood. The chain combines TRBV27 with TRBJ2-1; 16 nucleotides align to TRBD2. This clonotype was obtained from a man in his forties or fifties with acute or convalescent COVID-19. For the CDR3, the DNA is TGTGCCAGCAGTTTAGTGGGGACTAGCGGGGGGGGTGAGCAGTTCTTC. It specifies CASSLVGTSGGGEQFF.